Listed below are T cell receptor beta chains from one sample, sequenced in a study of T cell responses to AZD1222 COVID-19 vaccine. Sequencing was performed with immunoSEQ multiplex PCR; in TCRdb, only in-frame clones are kept and a portion is missing. The table includes roughly 80,000 clones, 90% detected once. Source: peripheral blood, taken 28 days after the second AZD1222 dose. Receptor source: an adult who received the AZD1222 COVID-19 vaccine. The CDR3 runs from the conserved cysteine through the conserved F or W. D genes are given only for firm matches. Rows give clone size only sometimes, using once, few, many, or a class for an expanded clone.

len	d_gene	abundance	v_gene	j_gene	CDR3nt	CDR3aa
15	TRBD2	.	TRBV25-1	TRBJ2-1	TGTGCCAGCAGTGAAGGACTAGCGGGAGTCAATGAGCAGTTCTTC	CASSEGLAGVNEQFF
15	TRBD1	.	TRBV6-5	TRBJ1-1	TGTGCCAGCAGTTACGAGGGGGCACGTGTCACTGAAGCTTTCTTT	CASSYEGARVTEAFF
16	TRBD2	.	TRBV5-1	TRBJ2-2	TGCGCCAGCAATGGGACTAGCGGGAGGGCGACCGGGGAGCTGTTTTTT	CASNGTSGRATGELFF
16	.	.	TRBV6-6	TRBJ2-1	TGTGCCAGCAGTTACGGTCCGGAGCGCTCCTACAATGAGCAGTTCTTC	CASSYGPERSYNEQFF
17	.	once	TRBV7-2	TRBJ2-2	TGTGCCAGCAGCTTATACGGCAGGGCGGCCCTCACCGGGGAGCTGTTTTTT	CASSLYGRAALTGELFF
14	.	.	TRBV9	TRBJ2-5	TGTGCCAGCAGCCCCGGGCCGGAAGGTGAGACCCAGTACTTC	CASSPGPEGETQYF
13	TRBD1	few	TRBV29-1	TRBJ1-1	TGCAGCGCCTTGGACAGGGTGAACACTGAAGCTTTCTTT	CSALDRVNTEAFF
13	.	once	TRBV18	TRBJ1-2	TGTGCCAGCTCTTCTGGCCAGGGCGGTGGCTACACCTTC	CASSSGQGGGYTF
17	.	.	TRBV5-1	TRBJ1-6	TGCGCCAGCAGCTTGGAAGGGAGGAGCTCCTATAATTCACCCCTCCACTTT	CASSLEGRSSYNSPLHF
13	.	.	TRBV2	TRBJ1-1	TGTGCCAGCAGTCGGGACAAGGCGGAGTTAGCTTTCTTT	CASSRDKAELAFF
14	TRBD1	.	TRBV3-1/TRBV3-2	TRBJ2-7	TGTGCCAGCAGCCATCGGGACAGGACCTACGAGCAGTACTTC	CASSHRDRTYEQYF
13	.	.	TRBV10-3	TRBJ1-1	TGTGCCAGCCAAACAAAAATGAACACTGAAGCTTTCTTT	CASQTKMNTEAFF
11	.	.	TRBV20-1	TRBJ2-1	TGCAGCGGGATCAAGGACACTGAGCAGTTCTTC	CSGIKDTEQFF
18	.	.	TRBV2	TRBJ1-4	TGTGCCAGCAGTGTGGGGCCAGTATCTCCTTCGGCTAATGAAAAACTGTTTTTT	CASSVGPVSPSANEKLFF
14	.	.	TRBV27	TRBJ1-4	TGTGCCAGCAGCCTAAGGGCAGTTAGAGAAAAACTGTTTTTT	CASSLRAVREKLFF
13	.	.	TRBV30	TRBJ1-1	TGTGCCTGGAGCGATGGCCTGAACACTGAAGCTTTCTTT	CAWSDGLNTEAFF
15	TRBD2	few	TRBV2	TRBJ2-5	TGTGCCAGCAGCCGATTGACTAGCGGGGGAGAGACCCAGTACTTC	CASSRLTSGGETQYF
15	TRBD2	few	TRBV6-5	TRBJ2-3	TGTGCCAGCATCGTTTCTAGCGGGGGCACAGATACGCAGTATTTT	CASIVSSGGTDTQYF
14	.	.	TRBV7-6	TRBJ2-7	TGTGCCAGCAGCTTAGCGGGGGCGCGGGACGAGCAGTACTTC	CASSLAGARDEQYF
15	.	.	TRBV5-1	TRBJ2-1	TGCGCCAGCAGCTATGCCTTTCAGTCCGGGAATGAGCAGTTCTTC	CASSYAFQSGNEQFF
14	TRBD2	.	TRBV2	TRBJ2-1	TGTGCCAGCAGTGGACTAGCGAGGGGCAATGAGCAGTTCTTC	CASSGLARGNEQFF
13	.	.	TRBV19	TRBJ1-2	TGTGCCAGTAGTATCGACCCCGTCTATGGCTACACCTTC	CASSIDPVYGYTF
15	TRBD2	.	TRBV11-2	TRBJ2-1	TGTGCCAGCACAACACGCGGGAGGGTCTACAATGAGCAGTTCTTC	CASTTRGRVYNEQFF
13	TRBD2	once	TRBV29-1	TRBJ2-5	TGCAGCGTTGAAGCGGGAGGGCCGGAGACCCAGTACTTC	CSVEAGGPETQYF
15	.	.	TRBV3-1/TRBV3-2	TRBJ1-6	TGTGCCAGCAGGAACAGAGCGGGCCTCAATTCACCCCTCCACTTT	CASRNRAGLNSPLHF
19	TRBD2	.	TRBV5-1	TRBJ2-3	TGCGCCAGCAGCTTGCGGGATTCGGCTAGCGGGGCCGGCACAGATACGCAGTATTTT	CASSLRDSASGAGTDTQYF
14	.	.	TRBV6-2/TRBV6-3	TRBJ1-5	TGTGCCAGCAGTCAACACCAAAGCAATCAGCCCCAGCATTTT	CASSQHQSNQPQHF
14	.	.	TRBV11-2	TRBJ1-2	TGTGCCAGCAGCTTAGGTGGGGGAAACTATGGCTACACCTTC	CASSLGGGNYGYTF
13	.	.	TRBV18	TRBJ1-1	TGTGCCAGCTCACCCTCACAGGGCTTTGAAGCTTTCTTT	CASSPSQGFEAFF
15	.	once	TRBV23-1	TRBJ1-1	TGCGCCAGCAGCCTCGATTCAACTGGGAACACTGAAGCTTTCTTT	CASSLDSTGNTEAFF
13	.	.	TRBV30	TRBJ1-2	TGTGCCTGGAGTGAGGGGGAAAGCTATGGCTACACCTTC	CAWSEGESYGYTF
17	.	.	TRBV7-9	TRBJ1-1	TGTGCCAGCAGCTTAGCTCAGAGGGTCAGGCCGAACACTGAAGCTTTCTTT	CASSLAQRVRPNTEAFF
13	.	.	TRBV7-9	TRBJ1-2	TGTGCCAGCAGCTTGGACGGCCTTTATGGCTACACCTTC	CASSLDGLYGYTF
16	TRBD2	.	TRBV19	TRBJ2-1	TGTGCCAGTAGTCCGCAAATAGCGGGGGGGCCCAAGGAGCAGTTCTTC	CASSPQIAGGPKEQFF
14	.	.	TRBV11-3	TRBJ1-2	TGTGCCAGCAGCTTAAATCAGGGAGCCTATGGCTACACCTTC	CASSLNQGAYGYTF
13	TRBD1	.	TRBV6-5	TRBJ2-7	TGTGCCAGCAGTCGGGACAGCACCTACGAGCAGTACTTC	CASSRDSTYEQYF
16	TRBD1	.	TRBV19	TRBJ1-2	TGTGCCAGTAGTCGACAGGGCCTCGACTCTAACTATGGCTACACCTTC	CASSRQGLDSNYGYTF
13	.	.	TRBV5-7	TRBJ1-5	TGTGCCAGCTTTAAGGGTCGCAATCAGCCCCAGCATTTT	CASFKGRNQPQHF
16	.	once	TRBV24-1	TRBJ2-3	TGTGCCACCAGTGATTTAACAGCCCGCGGCACAGATACGCAGTATTTT	CATSDLTARGTDTQYF
11	.	.	TRBV12-5	TRBJ2-1	TGTGCTAGTGGTTTAGATGCCGGGGAGTTCTTC	CASGLDAGEFF
12	.	once	TRBV29-1	TRBJ2-5	TGCAGCGTGCACAGGTACCAAGAGACCCAGTACTTC	CSVHRYQETQYF
13	.	.	TRBV5-1	TRBJ1-1	TGCGCCAGCAGCCGGGGGAGGTTAGACGAAGCTTTCTTT	CASSRGRLDEAFF
15	.	.	TRBV7-3	TRBJ2-7	TGTGCCAGCAGCTTAAACGGGGGGCCGACCTACGAGCAGTACTTC	CASSLNGGPTYEQYF
19	TRBD2	.	TRBV9	TRBJ2-1	TGTGCCAGCAGCAGAGCGGGACTAGCGGTATTAAGCTCCTACAATGAGCAGTTCTTC	CASSRAGLAVLSSYNEQFF
12	TRBD1	once	TRBV7-9	TRBJ2-1	TGTGCCAGCAGCTTAGCTGGACAGGAGGAGTTCTTC	CASSLAGQEEFF
16	.	.	TRBV19	TRBJ1-2	TGTGCCAGTAGTATAGGATTCTATGGACCGATCTATGGCTACACCTTC	CASSIGFYGPIYGYTF
15	TRBD1	.	TRBV18	TRBJ1-6	TGTGCCAGCTCACGCACGGGACAGGGAATTTCACCCCTCCACTTT	CASSRTGQGISPLHF
15	TRBD2	.	TRBV7-2	TRBJ2-1	TGTGCCAGCAGCTTATTAGGCGGGAGGGTGAATGAGCAGTTCTTC	CASSLLGGRVNEQFF
12	.	.	TRBV5-5	TRBJ1-2	TGTGCCAGCACCCGGGGGGCATATGGCTACACCTTC	CASTRGAYGYTF
20	TRBD1	few	TRBV3-1/TRBV3-2	TRBJ1-2	TGTGCCAGCAGCCTTACCTTGCATCAGACAGGGGATTGGTTGGTGTATGGCTACACCTTC	CASSLTLHQTGDWLVYGYTF
16	.	.	TRBV7-8	TRBJ2-2	TGTGCCAGCAGCTCCGGCACTAGTGATTACACCGGGGAGCTGTTTTTT	CASSSGTSDYTGELFF
14	.	.	TRBV6-6	TRBJ1-5	TGTGCCAGCAGCCATATGGACCGTCAACAGCCCCAGCATTTT	CASSHMDRQQPQHF
17	TRBD1	.	TRBV11-3	TRBJ2-5	TGTGCCAGCAGCGGACGGGACAGGGGGCGTTCGGGAGAGACCCAGTACTTC	CASSGRDRGRSGETQYF
17	TRBD1	.	TRBV27	TRBJ1-1	TGTGCCAGCAGACGTCCCGGGACAGGGGTTTTGAACACTGAAGCTTTCTTT	CASRRPGTGVLNTEAFF
14	.	.	TRBV18	TRBJ2-7	TGTGCCAGCTCACCACCTTCGGTTAGTTCCGAGCAGTACTTC	CASSPPSVSSEQYF